What follows describes a single T cell receptor beta chain. Compared with germline, one end of the junction differs, possibly owing to a read error. Reverse transcription of approximately 500 ng total RNA with a constant-region primer produced TCR beta cDNA. Researchers made the TCR beta libraries by running three nested multiplex PCR rounds with slightly modified ARM-PCR. PCR rounds one and two used TRBV1-TRBV30 forward primers with a C-beta reverse primer for 10 cycles each. From the multiplex PCR reads, TCRdb called clonotypes with MiXCR, one entry per CDR3 protein. This sample has around 99,000 distinct CDR3 sequences, with about 70% found just once. Germline V gives CDR1 SGHNT, CDR2 YYREEE (reference sequence). CDR3 length: 15 residues. Unsorted bulk tissue (about 18-32 mg) underwent RNA and DNA co-extraction. The data are from a study of tumor-infiltrating lymphocytes in primary liver carcinoma.

The chain links TRBV5-4 to TRBJ2-1; 10 positions agree with TRBD2. The sequencing sample was made of tumor-adjacent normal liver tissue. This sequence was found in a man aged 40-49 years with primary liver carcinoma and hepatitis B virus infection. As DNA, the CDR3 is TGTGCTAGCAGCTTGAGAGCGGGAGGGCAGAATGAGCAGTTCTTC. Amino acids: CASSLRAGGQNEQFF.